Following are 31 T cell receptor beta chains from one sample sequenced in a study of blood T cells in healthy people across ages. Through a sample-barcoded 5' primer and a J-beta primer mix, a second PCR was run for about 6 to 11 cycles. TCRdb passed the 5' RACE reads through MiXCR, listing each CDR3 protein once. Of around 850,000 distinct CDR3 sequences listed, approximately 35% are singletons. Sequencing used blood. These receptors all come from a man between 18 and 29 years old in good health.

The chain employs TRBV5-1 and TRBJ2-7; D uncertain. The CDR3 runs to 16 residues. CDR1 is SGHRS, CDR2 YFSETQ, per germline. Trimming cost V 0 bases and J 7 bases, with 20 bases left between them. The DNA for the CDR3 is TGCGCCAGCAGCTTGGCGCCAGATGCAATCCGCAATGAGCAGTACTTC. Translated: CASSLAPDAIRNEQYF.

This clonotype was seen at least ten times. The V and J genes are TRBV20-1 and TRBJ2-5; 8 bases agree with TRBD2. The germline V gene encodes CDR1 DFQATT and CDR2 SNEGSKA (reference sequence). The CDR3 is made up of 16 amino acids. The V segment lost 3 bases and the J segment 3 bases; nucleotides outside the gene matches: 12. The CDR3 sequence: CSASGRAGAWEETQYF. CDR3 sequence (DNA): TGCAGTGCTAGTGGGAGAGCGGGGGCTTGGGAAGAGACCCAGTACTTC.

The chain couples TRBV4-3 to TRBJ2-7; 7 positions match TRBD2. The germline gives CDR1 LGHNA, CDR2 YSLEER. With 0 bases clipped from V and 3 bases from J, the junction kept 5 bases outside the gene matches. CDR3 size: 15 residues. In DNA, the CDR3 is TGCGCCAGCAGCCAAGATGCGGGGGTCTTCTACGAGCAGTACTTC. The encoded protein is CASSQDAGVFYEQYF.

J is TRBJ2-1 and V is TRBV5-1; D remains ambiguous. From germline, CDR1 is SGHRS and CDR2 YFSETQ. This CDR3 spans 15 amino acids. V was cut by 0 bases and J by 2 bases, with 9 bases left in between. CDR3 in DNA: TGCGCCAGCAGCTTGGGACCGGGTACCTACAATGAGCAGTTCTTC. Residues: CASSLGPGTYNEQFF.

This clonotype showed up many times. This sequence joins TRBV5-5 and TRBJ2-7; D is possibly TRBD1 (6 bases). Germline assignment: CDR1 SGHKS and CDR2 YYEKEE (reference sequence). This CDR3 comprises 13 residues. V was clipped by 4 bases and J by 6 bases, with 14 bases between them. The CDR3 loop reads CASSLGQLSEQYF. The CDR3, as DNA: TGTGCCAGCAGCCTCGGACAGTTGTCCGAGCAGTACTTC.

The DNA of the CDR3 is TGTGCCAACCCGACCGGAGAGACAGGACGGACTGAAGCTTTCTTT. This encodes CANPTGETGRTEAFF. The V call is TRBV9, the J call TRBJ1-1, with a weak D call TRBD1 (6 bases). The CDR3 is 15 residues long. The V and J ends lost 9 bases and 5 bases respectively, with 23 bases between them. Germline V gives CDR1 SGDLS, CDR2 YYNGEE.

This clonotype turned up a few times. The rearrangement joins TRBV15 to TRBJ2-1; D possibly corresponds to TRBD2 (6 bases). V was trimmed by 5 bases and J by 3 bases, leaving 23 bases between them. There are 18 residues in the CDR3. Germline assignment: CDR1 LNHNV and CDR2 YYDKDF (reference sequence). The CDR3 DNA sequence: TGTGCCACCAGCGATCCTCTCAACGGAGGGGAGCTCTACAATGAGCAGTTCTTC. This codes for CATSDPLNGGELYNEQFF. The variable domain in full, with the rest retrieved from reference TRBV15 and TRBJ2-1, is DAMVIQNPRYQVTQFGKPVTLSCSQTLNHNVMYWYQQKSSQAPKLLFHYYDKDFNNEADTPDNFQSRRPNTSFCFLDIRSPGLGDTAMYLCATSDPLNGGELYNEQFFGPGTRLTVL.

This clonotype was found a few times. The chain is built from TRBV27 and TRBJ2-1; 8 positions match TRBD1. The V segment lost 6 bases and the J segment 5 bases; nucleotides outside the gene matches: 9. Germline CDR1 reads MNHEY; CDR2 reads SMNVEV (reference sequence). This CDR3 has 15 amino acids. Written as DNA, the CDR3 is TGTGCCAGCAGCGACAGGGGCCTTGACGACAATGAGCAGTTCTTC. Residues: CASSDRGLDDNEQFF.

This clonotype has only one observation. This chain's CDR3 is CASSLGLAGGNNEQFF. The CDR3 coding sequence is TGCGCCAGCAGCTTGGGGCTAGCGGGAGGCAACAATGAGCAGTTCTTC. The chain is built from TRBV5-1 and TRBJ2-1, with TRBD2 identical over 11 bases. The V gene end was trimmed by 0 bases and the J gene end by 5 bases; junction bases not matched to a gene: 4. This CDR3 has 16 residues. In germline, CDR1 is SGHRS, CDR2 YFSETQ.

This clonotype showed up just a few times. The CDR3, as DNA: TGTGCCAGCATCCCGACAGAAACGAGGACTGAAGCTTTCTTT. Its protein is CASIPTETRTEAFF. The chain recombines TRBV21-1 with TRBJ1-1; the D call TRBD1 from the table was never checked on the DNA. TRBV21-1 is marked as a pseudogene. The CDR3 length is 14 residues.

With respect to this clonotype: One end of the junction fails to match germline, which may point to a read error. The chain couples TRBV5-1 to TRBJ1-4; D might be TRBD1 (5 bases). The CDR3 extends over 16 amino acids. The germline gives CDR1 SGHRS, CDR2 YFSETQ. The CDR3 region is CASSLGRDATNEELFF. DNA of the CDR3: TGCGCCAGCAGCTTAGGAAGGGACGCAACTAATGAAGAACTGTTTTTT.

The gene calls are TRBV7-2 and TRBJ1-5; no reliable D call. Per germline, CDR1 SGHTA and CDR2 FQGNSA. The CDR3 extends over 15 amino acids. V shed 2 bases and J shed 7 bases, with 15 bases lying between them. CDR3 loop: CASSLYGEVMQPQHF. The CDR3 nucleotides are TGTGCCAGCAGCTTATACGGGGAGGTGATGCAGCCCCAGCATTTT.

The gene calls are TRBV25-1 and TRBJ2-5; 9 bases line up with TRBD2. V lost 4 bases and J lost 11; bases outside the gene matches: 32. The CDR3 covers 21 residues. The V gene's germline CDR1 is MGHDK and CDR2 SYGVNS. The CDR3 coding sequence is TGTGCCAGCAGTGGACCAAGTTGGGGCGGGGGGGCTAAAAGCTCCTACAATGAGCAGTACTTC. This sequence encodes CASSGPSWGGGAKSSYNEQYF.

The sample holds a few counts of this clonotype. The chain couples TRBV7-9 to TRBJ1-4; the D gene is possibly TRBD1 (5 bases). CDR1 and CDR2 (germline): SEHNR, FQNEAQ (reference sequence). The CDR3 runs to 16 residues. Deletions cut 1 base from V and 5 bases from J, with 14 bases between. CDR3: CASSLGGPKHNEKLFF. The CDR3 DNA sequence: TGTGCCAGCAGCTTAGGGGGACCGAAGCACAATGAAAAACTGTTTTTT. The complete variable domain, with remaining parts taken from reference TRBV7-9 and TRBJ1-4, reads DTGVSQNPRHKITKRGQNVTFRCDPISEHNRLYWYRQTLGQGPEFLTYFQNEAQLEKSRLLSDRFSAERPKGSFSTLEIQRTEQGDSAMYLCASSLGGPKHNEKLFFGSGTQLSVL.

This clonotype was counted a few times. V gene TRBV7-2 combines with J gene TRBJ1-1; D not resolved. The CDR3 totals 13 residues. Trimming cost V 1 base and J 5 bases, with 8 bases left between them. Germline V lookup: CDR1 SGHTA, CDR2 FQGNSA. CDR3 sequence reads: CASSLGHLTEAFF. CDR3 sequence (DNA): TGTGCCAGCAGCTTAGGACACTTGACTGAAGCTTTCTTT. The entire variable domain, with the rest obtained from reference TRBV7-2 and TRBJ1-1, is as follows: GAGVSQSPSNKVTEKGKDVELRCDPISGHTALYWYRQSLGQGLEFLIYFQGNSAPDKSGLPSDRFSAERTGGSVSTLTIQRTQQEDSAVYLCASSLGHLTEAFFGQGTRLTVV.

This clonotype was found a few times. The chain recombines TRBV20-1 with TRBJ1-1, with 7 bases aligning to TRBD1. V was clipped by 6 bases and J by 4 bases; unmatched bases: 11. Germline loops: CDR1 DFQATT, CDR2 SNEGSKA (reference sequence). This CDR3 is built from 14 residues. As DNA, the CDR3 is TGCAGTGCGCAGGGGGGGGGAGGATTCACTGAAGCTTTCTTT. It codes for CSAQGGGGFTEAFF.

The chain combines TRBV4-3 with TRBJ2-2, with D uncertain. Germline CDR1 reads LGHNA; CDR2 reads YSLEER. V was shortened by 5 bases and J by 5 bases, with 12 bases between the two germline ends. The CDR3 length is 14 residues. CDR3 loop: CASSVTSFTGELFF. The CDR3, as DNA: TGCGCCAGCAGCGTTACAAGCTTTACCGGGGAGCTGTTTTTT.

This clonotype was recorded many times. The CDR3 bases are TGCGCCAGCAGCCAAGATCCAGGGGCCGAGGGCTACACCTTC. This encodes CASSQDPGAEGYTF. The chain carries TRBV4-1 and TRBJ1-2; tentative D call: TRBD1 (6 bases). Per germline, CDR1 MGHRA and CDR2 YSYEKL. The CDR3 sequence is 14 residues long. V was cut by 0 bases and J by 8 bases, with 13 bases left in between.

The gene calls are TRBV29-1 and TRBJ2-5; D gene unclear. Germline lookup yields CDR1 SQVTM and CDR2 ANQGSEA. This CDR3 has 11 residues. The V end lost 7 bases, the J end lost 5 bases, and 11 bases lay between the germline ends. CDR3 residues: CSAGGDETQYF. The CDR3 DNA follows: TGCAGCGCAGGTGGGGATGAGACCCAGTACTTC.

In its sample, this clonotype was seen many times. V usage is TRBV20-1 and J usage is TRBJ2-4; D gene ambiguous. Deletions cut 0 bases from V and 1 base from J, with 10 bases between. Germline-derived CDR1 and CDR2 are DFQATT and SNEGSKA (reference sequence). The CDR3 length is 15 residues. For the CDR3, the DNA is TGCAGTGCTAGAGATCCGAAAGGGGCCAAAAACATTCAGTACTTC. It codes for CSARDPKGAKNIQYF.

With respect to this clonotype: Just one base apart from a much larger clone, this may be a read error. J is TRBJ2-1 and V is TRBV6-6; D gene uncertain. The better agreement between TRBJ2-7 and the DNA end casts doubt on the J call. The CDR3 contains 14 residues. Germline V CDR1 and CDR2: MNHNY, SVGAGI (reference sequence). Here the CDR3 DNA reads TGTGCCAGCAGTTACCCCGACACTTACAATGAGCAGTACTTC. It codes for CASSYPDTYNEQYF.

In this sample, this clonotype turned up a few times. It may be a read error: a sequence one base away is much more abundant. The CDR3 is CASSRRQGSGYTF. The DNA for the CDR3 is TGTGCCAGCAGTCGCCGACAGGGAAGTGGCTACACCTTC. This chain uses TRBV12-3 or TRBV12-4 with TRBJ1-2; 7 nucleotides align to TRBD1. J gave up 7 bases and V 5 bases, and 7 bases lay outside the gene matches. The CDR3 is 13 amino acids.

In its sample, this clonotype was seen a few times. The chain combines TRBV20-1 with TRBJ1-1; tentatively, D is TRBD1 (5 bases). Trimming shortened V by 0 bases and J by 4 bases, and 15 bases separated the two germline ends. This CDR3 region has 15 residues. The germline V gene has CDR1 DFQATT and CDR2 SNEGSKA (reference sequence). CDR3: CSARDGGGLGTEAFF. CDR3 sequence (DNA): TGCAGTGCTAGAGATGGGGGAGGGTTGGGCACTGAAGCTTTCTTT.

This rearrangement joins TRBV20-1 to TRBJ2-3; 9 nucleotides match TRBD2. The junction had 5 bases not matched to a gene; V was cut back by 0 bases and J by 4 bases. CDR3 length: 15 residues. Germline lookup yields CDR1 DFQATT and CDR2 SNEGSKA (reference sequence). CDR3 protein: CSARDLGGGADTQYF. DNA of the CDR3: TGCAGTGCTAGAGATTTGGGCGGGGGGGCAGATACGCAGTATTTT.

A note on this clonotype: At one end, the junction sequence differs from germline, possibly due to a read error. The chain is built from TRBV6-6 and TRBJ2-1; perhaps TRBD1 as D (5 bases). The CDR3 has 12 amino acids. CDR1 is MNHNY and CDR2 is SVGAGI in the germline V gene (reference sequence). The CDR3 here is CASSPTDNERFF. The CDR3 region has the DNA TGTGCCAGCAGCCCGACGGACAATGAGCGGTTCTTC.

The genes are TRBV7-2 and TRBJ2-6, with unresolved D. V shed 5 bases and J shed 0 bases, with 20 bases lying between them. CDR1 SGHTA and CDR2 FQGNSA come from the germline V gene. The CDR3 is 19 residues long. CDR3 sequence reads: CASSLSHPPDISGANVLTF. CDR3 nucleotides: TGTGCCAGCAGCCTAAGCCATCCACCCGACATCTCTGGGGCCAACGTCCTGACTTTC.

This chain joins TRBV2 and TRBJ1-6, with D perhaps TRBD1 (6 bases). CDR1 and CDR2 from the germline V gene are SNHLY and FYNNEI. This CDR3 is 13 amino acids long. Trimming took 7 bases from V and 5 from J, leaving 9 bases between them. CDR3 DNA sequence: TGTGCCAGCACGACAGGAGATAATTCACCCCTCCACTTT. Its translation: CASTTGDNSPLHF.

This chain uses TRBV3-1 with TRBJ2-2; D is undetermined. The V gene lost 4 bases and the J gene lost 1 base, with 13 bases spanning the gap. The CDR3 is 16 residues long. Germline CDR1 LGHDT, CDR2 YNNKEL (reference sequence). CDR3 amino acids: CASSRKPAGNTGELFF. CDR3 nucleotide sequence: TGTGCCAGCAGCCGCAAACCGGCAGGGAACACCGGGGAGCTGTTTTTT.

This chain connects TRBV27 to TRBJ2-7; tentative D call: TRBD1 (7 bases). The germline gives CDR1 MNHEY, CDR2 SMNVEV (reference sequence). Trimming cost V 10 bases and J 6 bases, with 13 bases left between them. The CDR3 is 11 amino acids. CDR3 protein: CATRRGLEQYF. The CDR3 coding sequence is TGTGCCACGCGGAGGGGGCTCGAGCAGTACTTC.

The sample holds many counts of this clonotype. CDR3 bases: TGTGCCAGCAGTAAAGGGGTAGCCTACGAGCAGTACTTC. Encoded protein: CASSKGVAYEQYF. The chain carries TRBV7-2 and TRBJ2-7; a weak D match, TRBD1 (5 bases). The CDR3 is made up of 13 amino acids. CDR1 is SGHTA and CDR2 is FQGNSA in the germline V gene. V dropped 6 bases and J dropped 2 bases, with 11 bases sitting between them. The variable domain in full, completed from reference TRBV7-2 and TRBJ2-7, reads GAGVSQSPSNKVTEKGKDVELRCDPISGHTALYWYRQSLGQGLEFLIYFQGNSAPDKSGLPSDRFSAERTGGSVSTLTIQRTQQEDSAVYLCASSKGVAYEQYFGPGTRLTVT.

At least ten counts were recorded for this clonotype. V and J are TRBV29-1 and TRBJ2-1; 8 nucleotides align to TRBD1. CDR3 length: 15 amino acids. Losses at the gene ends were 6 bases for V and 7 bases for J; bases not matched to a gene: 14. From germline, CDR1 is SQVTM and CDR2 ANQGSEA. CDR3: CSVISTRTGINEQFF. In DNA, the CDR3 is TGCAGCGTCATTTCAACTCGGACAGGGATAAATGAGCAGTTCTTC.